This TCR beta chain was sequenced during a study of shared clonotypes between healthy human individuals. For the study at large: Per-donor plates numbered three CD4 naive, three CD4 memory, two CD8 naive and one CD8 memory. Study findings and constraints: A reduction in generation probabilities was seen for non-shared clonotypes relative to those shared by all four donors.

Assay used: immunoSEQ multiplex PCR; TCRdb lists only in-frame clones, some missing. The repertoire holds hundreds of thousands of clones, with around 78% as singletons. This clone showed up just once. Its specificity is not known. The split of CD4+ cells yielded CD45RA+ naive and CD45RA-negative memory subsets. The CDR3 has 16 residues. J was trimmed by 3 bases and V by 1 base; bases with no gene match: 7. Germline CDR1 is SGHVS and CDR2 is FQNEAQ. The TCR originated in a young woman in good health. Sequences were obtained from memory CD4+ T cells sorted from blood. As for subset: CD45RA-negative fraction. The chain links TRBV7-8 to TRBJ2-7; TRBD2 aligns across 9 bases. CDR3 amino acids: CASSLVGTSQFYEQYF. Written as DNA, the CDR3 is TGTGCCAGCAGCTTAGTTGGGACTAGCCAATTCTACGAGCAGTACTTC.